What follows describes a single TCR beta chain. Antigen specificity is unknown. A far larger clone differs by one base, so this is likely a read error. The data stem from a study of shared clonotypes between healthy human individuals. Study-wide points: Owing to a small donor count, the genetic and exposure-history diversity represented was limited.

The data were produced by immunoSEQ multiplex PCR, yet TCRdb's version contains in-frame clones alone and is incomplete. Of approximately 440,000 clones detected, roughly four fifths appear once; the ten largest clones hold around 13%. J gave up 6 bases and V 4 bases, and 3 bases lay outside the gene matches. Germline values: CDR1 DFQATT, CDR2 SNEGSKA (reference sequence). This CDR3 has 11 residues. This clonotype was obtained from a middle-aged woman in good health. Some clones in this sample may be carry-over from other donors' samples. Sequences were obtained from PBMCs. This chain joins TRBV20-1 and TRBJ2-7, with 7 bases fitting TRBD1. The CDR3 sequence: CSAKTGREQYF. DNA for the CDR3: TGCAGTGCTAAGACAGGGCGCGAGCAGTACTTC.